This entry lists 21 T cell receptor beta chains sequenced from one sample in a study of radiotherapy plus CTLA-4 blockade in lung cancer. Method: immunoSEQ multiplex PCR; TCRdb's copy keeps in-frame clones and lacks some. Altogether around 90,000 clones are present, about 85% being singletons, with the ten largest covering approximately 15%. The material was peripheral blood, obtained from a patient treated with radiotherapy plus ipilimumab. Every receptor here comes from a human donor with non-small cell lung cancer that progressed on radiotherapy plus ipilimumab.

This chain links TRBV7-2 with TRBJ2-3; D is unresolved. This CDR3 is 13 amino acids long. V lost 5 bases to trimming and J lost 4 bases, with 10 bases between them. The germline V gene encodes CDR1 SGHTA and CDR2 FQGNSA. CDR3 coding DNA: TGTGCCAGCAGCCCAAGGGTGGCAGATACGCAGTATTTT. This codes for CASSPRVADTQYF. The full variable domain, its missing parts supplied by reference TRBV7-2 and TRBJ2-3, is GAGVSQSPSNKVTEKGKDVELRCDPISGHTALYWYRQSLGQGLEFLIYFQGNSAPDKSGLPSDRFSAERTGGSVSTLTIQRTQQEDSAVYLCASSPRVADTQYFGPGTRLTVL.

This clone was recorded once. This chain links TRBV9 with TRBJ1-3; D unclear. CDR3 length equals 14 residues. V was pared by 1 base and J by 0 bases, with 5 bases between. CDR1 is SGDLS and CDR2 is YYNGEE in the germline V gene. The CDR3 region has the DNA TGTGCCAGCAGCGTAAAGTCCTCTGGAAACACCATATATTTT. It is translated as CASSVKSSGNTIYF.

The chain's CDR3 is CASSPGGLAGTDTQYF. CDR3 nucleotide sequence: TGCGCCAGCAGCCCCGGCGGACTAGCGGGCACAGATACGCAGTATTTT. J is TRBJ2-3 and V is TRBV5-1; 10 positions agree with TRBD2. Looked up from germline, CDR1 is SGHRS and CDR2 is YFSETQ. CDR3 length equals 16 residues. Trimming took 4 bases from V and 1 from J; bases not matched to a gene: 6.

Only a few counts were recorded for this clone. The CDR3, as DNA: TGTGCCAGCAGGGCCGCCCGAGGCTACACCTTC. It specifies CASRAARGYTF. The chain joins TRBV2 to TRBJ1-2, with D uncertain. Germline assignment: CDR1 SNHLY and CDR2 FYNNEI. This CDR3 spans 11 amino acids. Deletions cut 6 bases from V and 8 bases from J, with 10 bases between.

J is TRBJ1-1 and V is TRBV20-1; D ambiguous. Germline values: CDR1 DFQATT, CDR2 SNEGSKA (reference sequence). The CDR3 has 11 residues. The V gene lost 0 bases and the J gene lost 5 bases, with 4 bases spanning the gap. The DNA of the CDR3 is TGCAGTGCTAGAGATCAGACTGAAGCTTTCTTT. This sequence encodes CSARDQTEAFF.

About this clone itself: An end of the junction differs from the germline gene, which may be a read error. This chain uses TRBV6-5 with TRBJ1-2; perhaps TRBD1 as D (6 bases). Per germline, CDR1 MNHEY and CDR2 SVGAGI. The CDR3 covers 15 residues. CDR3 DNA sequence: TGTACCAGCAGTTACCAACGAGGGGGAGGGGATGGCTACACCTTC. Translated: CTSSYQRGGGDGYTF.

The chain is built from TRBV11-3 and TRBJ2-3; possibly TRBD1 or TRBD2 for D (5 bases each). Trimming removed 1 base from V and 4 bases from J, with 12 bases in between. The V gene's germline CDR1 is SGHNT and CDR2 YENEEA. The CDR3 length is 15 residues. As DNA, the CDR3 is TGTGCCAGCAGCTTAGTTCAGGGAGTCGCAGATACGCAGTATTTT. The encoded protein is CASSLVQGVADTQYF.

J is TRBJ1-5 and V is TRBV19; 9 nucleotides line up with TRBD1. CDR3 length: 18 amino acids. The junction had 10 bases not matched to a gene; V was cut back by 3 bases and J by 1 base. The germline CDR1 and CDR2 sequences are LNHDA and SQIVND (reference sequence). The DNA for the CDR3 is TGTGCCAGTAGTATGGCCGCTTTGGGACAGGGAAGCAATCAGCCCCAGCATTTT. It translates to CASSMAALGQGSNQPQHF.

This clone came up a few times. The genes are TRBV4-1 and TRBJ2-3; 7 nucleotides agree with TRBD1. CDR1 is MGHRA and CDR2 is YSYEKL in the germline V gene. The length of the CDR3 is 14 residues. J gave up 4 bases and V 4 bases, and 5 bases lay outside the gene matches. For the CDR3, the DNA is TGCGCCAGCAGCCTCCGACAGGGACCAGATACGCAGTATTTT. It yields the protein CASSLRQGPDTQYF.

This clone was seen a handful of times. The CDR3 DNA is TGCGCCAGCAGCTTGATGGTCGGAGGTTACGAGCAGTACTTC. It is translated as CASSLMVGGYEQYF. V and J are TRBV5-1 and TRBJ2-7; D is perhaps TRBD2 (5 bases). V was clipped by 1 base and J by 4 bases, with 12 bases between them. CDR3 length: 14 amino acids. The germline V gene has CDR1 SGHRS and CDR2 YFSETQ.

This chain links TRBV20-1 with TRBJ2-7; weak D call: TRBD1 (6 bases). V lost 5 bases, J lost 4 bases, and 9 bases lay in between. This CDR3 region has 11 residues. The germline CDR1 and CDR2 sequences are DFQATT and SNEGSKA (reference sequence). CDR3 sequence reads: CSADTGYEQYF. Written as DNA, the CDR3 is TGCAGTGCTGACACAGGGTACGAGCAGTACTTC.

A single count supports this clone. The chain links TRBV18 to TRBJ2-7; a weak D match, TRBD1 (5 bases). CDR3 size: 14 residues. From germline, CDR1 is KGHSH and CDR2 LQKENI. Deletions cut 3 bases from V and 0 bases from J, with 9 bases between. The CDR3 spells CASSPGQSSYEQYF. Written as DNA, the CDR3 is TGTGCCAGCTCACCCGGACAATCCTCCTACGAGCAGTACTTC.

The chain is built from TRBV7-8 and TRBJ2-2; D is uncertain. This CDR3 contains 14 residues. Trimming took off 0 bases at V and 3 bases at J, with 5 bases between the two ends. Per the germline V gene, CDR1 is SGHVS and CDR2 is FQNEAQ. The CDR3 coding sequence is TGTGCCAGCAGCTTAGCGGGCTACACCGGGGAGCTGTTTTTT. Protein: CASSLAGYTGELFF.

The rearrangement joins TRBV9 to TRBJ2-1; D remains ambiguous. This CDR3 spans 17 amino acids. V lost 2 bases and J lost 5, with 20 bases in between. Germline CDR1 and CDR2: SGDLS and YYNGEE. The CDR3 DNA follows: TGTGCCAGCAGCGTCGTCGGATATGCTGGATACGACAATGAGCAGTTCTTC. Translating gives CASSVVGYAGYDNEQFF.

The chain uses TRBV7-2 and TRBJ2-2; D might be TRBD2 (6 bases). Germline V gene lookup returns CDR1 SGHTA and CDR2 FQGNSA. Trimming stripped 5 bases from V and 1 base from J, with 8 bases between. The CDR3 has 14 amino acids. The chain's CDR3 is CASSRDLNTGELFF. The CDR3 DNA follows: TGTGCCAGCAGCCGGGACTTGAACACCGGGGAGCTGTTTTTT. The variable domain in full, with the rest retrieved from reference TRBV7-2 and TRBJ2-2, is GAGVSQSPSNKVTEKGKDVELRCDPISGHTALYWYRQSLGQGLEFLIYFQGNSAPDKSGLPSDRFSAERTGGSVSTLTIQRTQQEDSAVYLCASSRDLNTGELFFGEGSRLTVL.

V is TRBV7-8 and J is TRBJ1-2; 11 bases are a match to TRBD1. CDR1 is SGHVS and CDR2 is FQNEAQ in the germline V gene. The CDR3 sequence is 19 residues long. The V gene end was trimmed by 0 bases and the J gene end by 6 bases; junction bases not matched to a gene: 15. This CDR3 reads CASSLALNPLGQGGDGYTF. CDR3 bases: TGTGCCAGCAGCTTAGCCCTAAACCCCTTGGGACAGGGGGGTGATGGCTACACCTTC.

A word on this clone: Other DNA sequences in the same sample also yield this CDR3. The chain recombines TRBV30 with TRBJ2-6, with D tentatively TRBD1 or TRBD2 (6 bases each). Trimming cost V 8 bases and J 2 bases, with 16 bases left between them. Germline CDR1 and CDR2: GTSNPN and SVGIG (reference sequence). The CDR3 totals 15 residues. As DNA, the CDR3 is TGTGCCCACACTAGGGGGGTCCCTGGGGCCAACGTCCTGACTTTC. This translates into CAHTRGVPGANVLTF. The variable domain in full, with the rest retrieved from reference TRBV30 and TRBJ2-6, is SQTIHQWPATLVQPVGSPLSLECTVEGTSNPNLYWYRQAAGRGLQLLFYSVGIGQISSEVPQNLSASRPQDRQFILSSKKLLLSDSGFYLCAHTRGVPGANVLTFGAGSRLTVL.

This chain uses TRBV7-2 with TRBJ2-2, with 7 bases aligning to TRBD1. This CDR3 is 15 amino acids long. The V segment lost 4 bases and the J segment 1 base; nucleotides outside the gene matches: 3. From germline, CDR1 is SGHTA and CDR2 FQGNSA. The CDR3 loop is CASSSYRGNTGELFF. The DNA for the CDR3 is TGTGCCAGCAGCTCCTACAGGGGGAACACCGGGGAGCTGTTTTTT.

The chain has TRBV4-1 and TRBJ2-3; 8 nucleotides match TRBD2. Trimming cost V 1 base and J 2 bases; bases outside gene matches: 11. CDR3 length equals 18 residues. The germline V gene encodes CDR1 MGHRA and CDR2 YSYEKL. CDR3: CASSQGLLAGTHTDTQYF. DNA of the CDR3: TGCGCCAGCAGCCAAGGGTTGTTAGCGGGGACCCACACAGATACGCAGTATTTT.

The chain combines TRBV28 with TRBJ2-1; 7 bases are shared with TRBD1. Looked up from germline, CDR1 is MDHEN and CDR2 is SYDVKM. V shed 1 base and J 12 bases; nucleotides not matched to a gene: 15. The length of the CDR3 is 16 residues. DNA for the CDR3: TGTGCCAGCAGTTTATCTGCGGCGGGTCAGGGGGACGGGCAGTTCTTC. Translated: CASSLSAAGQGDGQFF.

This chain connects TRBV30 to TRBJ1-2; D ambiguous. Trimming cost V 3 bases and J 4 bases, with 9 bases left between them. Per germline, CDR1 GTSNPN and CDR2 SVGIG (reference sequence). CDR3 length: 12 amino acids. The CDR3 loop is CAWRRNSYGYTF. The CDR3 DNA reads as TGTGCCTGGAGGAGAAATTCCTATGGCTACACCTTC. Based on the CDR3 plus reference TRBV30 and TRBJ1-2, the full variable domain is SQTIHQWPATLVQPVGSPLSLECTVEGTSNPNLYWYRQAAGRGLQLLFYSVGIGQISSEVPQNLSASRPQDRQFILSSKKLLLSDSGFYLCAWRRNSYGYTFGSGTRLTVV.